This T cell receptor (beta chain) derives from a study of blood T cell repertoires in COVID-19. Study at large: Sites in the United States, Italy and Spain provided acute and convalescent COVID-19 samples. PBMCs, B-cell-depleted T cells, or T cells provided the cDNA or gDNA that made up the material.

Looked up from germline, CDR1 is MNHEY and CDR2 is SVGAGI. Between the trimmed V and J ends, which lost 2 bases and 2 bases, there was a span of 6 bases. The CDR3 contains 13 residues. Authors' analysis steps: Amplification with reference gene primers provided the estimates of nucleated cell counts. Data came from immunoSEQ multiplex PCR; TCRdb stores just in-frame clones and leaves some out. V, J and clone size were drawn from that table, and D and trimming were deduced from the DNA. The table lists some 150,000 clones, 81% of them singletons, with approximately 9.2% in the top ten. Sequencing was carried out using peripheral blood. The gene calls are TRBV6-5 and TRBJ1-2; D remains unclear. This receptor was obtained from a human donor with acute or convalescent COVID-19. The donor label of this sample is uncertain. CDR3 sequence reads: CASSYGRNYGYTF. CDR3 DNA: TGTGCCAGCAGTTACGGGAGGAACTATGGCTACACCTTC.